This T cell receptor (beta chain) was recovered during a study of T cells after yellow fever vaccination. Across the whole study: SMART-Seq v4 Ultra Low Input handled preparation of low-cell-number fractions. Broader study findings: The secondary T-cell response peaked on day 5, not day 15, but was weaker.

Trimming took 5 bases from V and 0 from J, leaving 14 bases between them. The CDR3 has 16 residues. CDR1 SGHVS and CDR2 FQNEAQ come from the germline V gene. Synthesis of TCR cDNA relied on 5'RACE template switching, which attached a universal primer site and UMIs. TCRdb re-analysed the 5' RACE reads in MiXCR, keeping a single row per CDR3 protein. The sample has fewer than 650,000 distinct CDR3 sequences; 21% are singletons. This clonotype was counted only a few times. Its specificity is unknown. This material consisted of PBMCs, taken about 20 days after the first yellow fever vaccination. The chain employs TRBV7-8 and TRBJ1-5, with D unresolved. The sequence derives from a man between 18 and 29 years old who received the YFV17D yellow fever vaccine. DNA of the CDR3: TGTGCCAGCAGCCATACCAGACGGTATAGCAATCAGCCCCAGCATTTT. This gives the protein CASSHTRRYSNQPQHF. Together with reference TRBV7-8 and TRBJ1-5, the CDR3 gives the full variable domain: GAGVSQSPRYKVAKRGQDVALRCDPISGHVSLFWYQQALGQGPEFLTYFQNEAQLDKSGLPSDRFFAERPEGSVSTLKIQRTQQEDSAVYLCASSHTRRYSNQPQHFGDGTRLSIL.